This TCR beta chain originates from a study of T cell responses to AZD1222 COVID-19 vaccine. Study findings and constraints: Repertoires were collected only later (after the peak T cell response had occurred). Seropositivity was recorded at baseline in only six AZD1222 recipients.

The assay was immunoSEQ multiplex PCR, and TCRdb's table has in-frame clones only and misses some. The table has 150,000 or so clones, around nine tenths seen once. Germline trimming cut 5 bases from V and 10 bases from J; bases unmatched to any gene: 14. The CDR3 runs to 16 residues. Germline V gene lookup returns CDR1 SGHAT and CDR2 FQNNGV. Notes on this clone: Antigen specificity is unknown.

This sequence joins TRBV11-2 and TRBJ1-6; TRBD1 matches at 7 bases. Sequenced material: peripheral blood, taken on day 0 of MenACWY control vaccination. The TCR originated in an adult in good health. For the CDR3, the DNA is TGTGCCAGCAGCCCGACAGGGCCCCCGGGTCGATCACCCCTCCACTTT. This translates into CASSPTGPPGRSPLHF.